The TCR beta chain described here comes from a study of blood T cell repertoires in COVID-19. V gave up 3 bases and J gave up 2 bases, with 11 bases separating them. The CDR3 is made up of 14 amino acids. Germline V gene lookup returns CDR1 SGHDT and CDR2 YYEEEE. Sequencing was performed with immunoSEQ multiplex PCR; in TCRdb, only in-frame clones are kept and a portion is missing. The repertoire holds fewer than 300,000 clones, with roughly nine tenths as singletons. The receptor's source is a woman in her 30s with COVID-19, enrolled during active disease. The chain has TRBV5-6 and TRBJ1-2, with D possibly TRBD1 on 6 matching bases. The sample was peripheral blood. The CDR3 nucleotides read TGTGCCAGCAGCTCCGACAGGAGAAACTATGGCTACACCTTC. It codes for CASSSDRRNYGYTF.